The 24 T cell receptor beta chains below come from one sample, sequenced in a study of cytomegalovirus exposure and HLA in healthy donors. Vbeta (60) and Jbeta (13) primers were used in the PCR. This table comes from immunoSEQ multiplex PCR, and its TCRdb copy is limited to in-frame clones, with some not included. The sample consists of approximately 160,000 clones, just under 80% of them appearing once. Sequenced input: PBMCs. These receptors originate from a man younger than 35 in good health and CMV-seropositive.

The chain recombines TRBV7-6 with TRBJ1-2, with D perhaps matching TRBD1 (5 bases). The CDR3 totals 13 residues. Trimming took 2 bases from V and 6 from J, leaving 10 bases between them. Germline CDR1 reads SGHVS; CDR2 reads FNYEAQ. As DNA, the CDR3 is TGTGCCAGCAGCTTAAATTCGGGGGATGGCTACACCTTC. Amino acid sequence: CASSLNSGDGYTF.

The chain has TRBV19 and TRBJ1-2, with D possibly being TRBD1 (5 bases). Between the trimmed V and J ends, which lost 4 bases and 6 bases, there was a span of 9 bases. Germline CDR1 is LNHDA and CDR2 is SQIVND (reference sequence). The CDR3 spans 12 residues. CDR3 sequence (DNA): TGTGCCAGTAGTACAGGGTATGATGGCTACACCTTC. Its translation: CASSTGYDGYTF.

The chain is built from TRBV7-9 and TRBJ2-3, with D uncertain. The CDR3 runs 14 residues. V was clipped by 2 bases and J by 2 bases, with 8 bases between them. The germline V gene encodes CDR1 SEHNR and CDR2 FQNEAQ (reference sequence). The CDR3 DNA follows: TGTGCCAGCAGCTTAAGAGCCCTCACAGATACGCAGTATTTT. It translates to CASSLRALTDTQYF. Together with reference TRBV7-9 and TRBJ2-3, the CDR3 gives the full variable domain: DTGVSQNPRHKITKRGQNVTFRCDPISEHNRLYWYRQTLGQGPEFLTYFQNEAQLEKSRLLSDRFSAERPKGSFSTLEIQRTEQGDSAMYLCASSLRALTDTQYFGPGTRLTVL.

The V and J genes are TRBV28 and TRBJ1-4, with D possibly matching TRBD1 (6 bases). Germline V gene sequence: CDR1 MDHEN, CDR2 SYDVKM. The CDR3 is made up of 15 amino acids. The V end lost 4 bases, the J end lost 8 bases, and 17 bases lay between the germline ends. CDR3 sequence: CASSSTSGAEEKLFF. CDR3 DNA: TGTGCCAGCAGTTCAACCTCAGGGGCGGAGGAAAAACTGTTTTTT.

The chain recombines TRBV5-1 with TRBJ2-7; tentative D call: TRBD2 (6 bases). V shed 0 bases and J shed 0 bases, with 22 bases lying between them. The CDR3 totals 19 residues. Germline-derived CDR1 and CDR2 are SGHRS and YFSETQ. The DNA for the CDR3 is TGCGCCAGCAGCTTGGCCTTTGAAACGGTAGTGGGAGGCTCCTACGAGCAGTACTTC. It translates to CASSLAFETVVGGSYEQYF.

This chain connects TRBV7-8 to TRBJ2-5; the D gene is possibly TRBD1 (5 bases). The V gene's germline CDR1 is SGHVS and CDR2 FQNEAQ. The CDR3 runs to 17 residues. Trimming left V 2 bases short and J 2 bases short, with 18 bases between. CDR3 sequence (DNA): TGTGCCAGCAGCTTAATGGCGCGGCAGGGCCTACAAGAGACCCAGTACTTC. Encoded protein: CASSLMARQGLQETQYF.

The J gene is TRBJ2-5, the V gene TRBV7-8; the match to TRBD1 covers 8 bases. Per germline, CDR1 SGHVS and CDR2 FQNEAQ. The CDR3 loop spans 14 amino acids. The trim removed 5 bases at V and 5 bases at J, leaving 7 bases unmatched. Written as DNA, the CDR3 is TGTGCCAGCAGCCTGACAGGGGCACGGGAGACCCAGTACTTC. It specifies CASSLTGARETQYF.

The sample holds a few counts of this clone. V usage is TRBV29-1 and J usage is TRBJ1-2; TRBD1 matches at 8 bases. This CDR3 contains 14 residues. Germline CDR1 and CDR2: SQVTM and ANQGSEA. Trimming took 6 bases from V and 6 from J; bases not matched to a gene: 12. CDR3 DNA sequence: TGCAGCGTAGAGTTGACAGGGGCGTATGATGGCTACACCTTC. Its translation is CSVELTGAYDGYTF.

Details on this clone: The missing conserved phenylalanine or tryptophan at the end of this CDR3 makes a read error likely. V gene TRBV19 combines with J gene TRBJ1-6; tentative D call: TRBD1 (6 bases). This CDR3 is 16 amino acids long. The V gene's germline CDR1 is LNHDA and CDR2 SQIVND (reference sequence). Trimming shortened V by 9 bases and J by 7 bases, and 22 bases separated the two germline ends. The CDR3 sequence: CASRKGSGTPNSPLHL. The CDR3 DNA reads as TGTGCCAGCAGAAAGGGGTCCGGGACACCCAATTCACCCCTCCACCTT.

CDR3 amino acids: CASQPGTGNEKLFF. In nucleotides, the CDR3 is TGTGCCAGTCAACCCGGGACAGGGAATGAAAAACTGTTTTTT. The chain recombines TRBV28 with TRBJ1-4, with 9 bases that match TRBD1. V gave up 9 bases and J gave up 5 bases; unmatched junction bases: 7. The CDR3 length is 14 residues. Per the germline V gene, CDR1 is MDHEN and CDR2 is SYDVKM.

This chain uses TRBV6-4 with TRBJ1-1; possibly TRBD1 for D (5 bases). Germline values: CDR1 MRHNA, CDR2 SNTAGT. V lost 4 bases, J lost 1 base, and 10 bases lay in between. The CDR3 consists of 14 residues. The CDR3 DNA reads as TGTGCCAGCAGTGCAACAGGACAGAACACTGAAGCTTTCTTT. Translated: CASSATGQNTEAFF.

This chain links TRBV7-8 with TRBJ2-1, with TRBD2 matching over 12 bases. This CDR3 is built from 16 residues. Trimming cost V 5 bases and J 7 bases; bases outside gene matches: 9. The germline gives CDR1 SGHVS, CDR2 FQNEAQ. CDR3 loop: CASSPGPSGRVNEQFF. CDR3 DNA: TGTGCCAGCAGCCCGGGCCCTAGCGGGAGGGTGAATGAGCAGTTCTTC.

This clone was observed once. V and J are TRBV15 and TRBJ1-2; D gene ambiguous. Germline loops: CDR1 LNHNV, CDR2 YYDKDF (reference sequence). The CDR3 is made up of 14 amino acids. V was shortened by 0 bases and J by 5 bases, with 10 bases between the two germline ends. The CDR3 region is CATSRDGREYGYTF. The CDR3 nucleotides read TGTGCCACCAGCAGAGATGGGAGAGAATATGGCTACACCTTC.

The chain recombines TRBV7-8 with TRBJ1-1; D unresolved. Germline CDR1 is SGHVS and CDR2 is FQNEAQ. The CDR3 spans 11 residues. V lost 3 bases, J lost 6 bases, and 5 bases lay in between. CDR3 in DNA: TGTGCCAGCAGCTTTCCTGCTGAAGCTTTCTTT. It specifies CASSFPAEAFF.

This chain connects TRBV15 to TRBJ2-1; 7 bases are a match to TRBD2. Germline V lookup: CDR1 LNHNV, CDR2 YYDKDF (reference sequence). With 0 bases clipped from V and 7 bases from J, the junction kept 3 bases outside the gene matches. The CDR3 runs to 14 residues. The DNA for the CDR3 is TGTGCCACCAGCAGAGAGGGGAGGGGAAATGAGCAGTTCTTC. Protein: CATSREGRGNEQFF.

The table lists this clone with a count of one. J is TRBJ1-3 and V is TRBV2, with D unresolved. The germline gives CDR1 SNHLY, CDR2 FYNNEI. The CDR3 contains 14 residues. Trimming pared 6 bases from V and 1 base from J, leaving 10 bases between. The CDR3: CASRAKYSGNTIYF. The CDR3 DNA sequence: TGTGCCAGCAGAGCCAAGTATTCTGGAAACACCATATATTTT.

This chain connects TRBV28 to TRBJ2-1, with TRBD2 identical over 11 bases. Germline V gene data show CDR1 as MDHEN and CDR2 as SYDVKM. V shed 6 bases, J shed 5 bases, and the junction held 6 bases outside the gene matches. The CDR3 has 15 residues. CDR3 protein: CASRPTSGSNNEQFF. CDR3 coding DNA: TGTGCCAGCAGACCTACTAGCGGGAGTAACAATGAGCAGTTCTTC.

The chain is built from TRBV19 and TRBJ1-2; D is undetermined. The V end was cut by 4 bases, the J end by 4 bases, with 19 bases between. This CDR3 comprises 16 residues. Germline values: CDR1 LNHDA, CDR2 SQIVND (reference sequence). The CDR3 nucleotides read TGTGCCAGTAGTAATCAGTGGGTGGGCGTCAGCTATGGCTACACCTTC. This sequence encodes CASSNQWVGVSYGYTF.

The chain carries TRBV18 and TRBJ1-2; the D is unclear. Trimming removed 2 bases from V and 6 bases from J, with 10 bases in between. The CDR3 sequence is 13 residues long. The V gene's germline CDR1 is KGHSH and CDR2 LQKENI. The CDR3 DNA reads TGTGCCAGCTCACCAGAAACAGAACATGGCTACACCTTC. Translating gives CASSPETEHGYTF.

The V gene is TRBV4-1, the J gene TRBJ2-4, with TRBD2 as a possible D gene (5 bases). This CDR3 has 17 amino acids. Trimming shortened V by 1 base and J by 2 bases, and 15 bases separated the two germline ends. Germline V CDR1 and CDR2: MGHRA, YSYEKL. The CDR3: CASSQVRSGLPKNIQYF. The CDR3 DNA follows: TGCGCCAGCAGCCAAGTGAGGTCGGGGTTGCCCAAAAACATTCAGTACTTC.

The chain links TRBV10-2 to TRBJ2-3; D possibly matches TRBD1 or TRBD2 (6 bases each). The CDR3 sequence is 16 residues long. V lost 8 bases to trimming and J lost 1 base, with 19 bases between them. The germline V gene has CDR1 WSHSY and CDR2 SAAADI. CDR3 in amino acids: CASGGGRPLGTDTQYF. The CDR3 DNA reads TGCGCCAGCGGTGGGGGGCGTCCCCTAGGCACAGATACGCAGTATTTT.

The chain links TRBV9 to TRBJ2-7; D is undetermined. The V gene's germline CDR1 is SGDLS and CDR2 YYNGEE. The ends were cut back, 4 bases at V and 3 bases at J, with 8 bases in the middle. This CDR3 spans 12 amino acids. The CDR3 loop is CASSPGFYEQYF. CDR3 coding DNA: TGTGCCAGCAGCCCCGGGTTCTACGAGCAGTACTTC.

The CDR3 nucleotides read TGTGCCAGCAGCCCCAGGAGTAATAGCGGGATCAAAAACATTCAGTACTTC. Translating gives CASSPRSNSGIKNIQYF. The V and J genes are TRBV7-2 and TRBJ2-4, with 8 bases identical to TRBD2. With 5 bases clipped from V and 3 bases from J, the junction kept 12 bases outside the gene matches. CDR1 is SGHTA, CDR2 FQGNSA, per germline. The CDR3 length is 17 residues.

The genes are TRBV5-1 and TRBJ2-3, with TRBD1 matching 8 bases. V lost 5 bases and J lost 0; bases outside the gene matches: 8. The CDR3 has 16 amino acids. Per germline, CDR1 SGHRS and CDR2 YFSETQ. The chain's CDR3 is CASRGTGLTSTDTQYF. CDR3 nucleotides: TGCGCCAGCAGGGGGACAGGACTAACTAGCACAGATACGCAGTATTTT.